The 21 T cell receptor beta chains in this list originate from one sample, sequenced in a study of blood T cell repertoires in COVID-19. Profiled with immunoSEQ multiplex PCR; TCRdb holds only in-frame clones, not every one. The sample consists of fewer than 450,000 clones, 88% of them appearing once. Sequences were obtained from PBMCs or T cells enriched from blood (not recorded which). These receptor sequences come from a woman between 18 and 30 years old who had recovered from COVID-19.

The CDR3 bases are TGCGCCAGCAGCCAAATCAGTCCAGCAACTAATGAAAAACTGTTTTTT. Protein sequence: CASSQISPATNEKLFF. The rearrangement joins TRBV4-1 to TRBJ1-4; D ambiguous. This CDR3 contains 16 residues. Trimming shortened V by 2 bases and J by 0 bases, and 10 bases separated the two germline ends. The germline CDR1 and CDR2 sequences are MGHRA and YSYEKL.

The chain couples TRBV27 to TRBJ1-6, with D possibly matching TRBD1 (5 bases). Germline V gives CDR1 MNHEY, CDR2 SMNVEV (reference sequence). Trimming removed 3 bases at V and 8 bases at J, with 17 bases between. This CDR3 contains 16 residues. This chain's CDR3 is CASSLGGRSAYSPLHF. CDR3 DNA: TGTGCCAGCAGTTTGGGGGGACGTTCCGCCTATTCACCCCTCCACTTT.

The chain employs TRBV7-9 and TRBJ1-2, with D perhaps matching TRBD1 (6 bases). Trimming shortened V by 5 bases and J by 4 bases, and 26 bases separated the two germline ends. CDR3 length: 18 residues. CDR1 and CDR2 from the germline V gene are SEHNR and FQNEAQ (reference sequence). This CDR3 is CASSPVGGPEDEPYGYTF. The CDR3 DNA follows: TGTGCCAGCAGCCCGGTTGGGGGCCCGGAAGATGAGCCCTATGGCTACACCTTC.

In its sample, this clone was seen a few times. This rearrangement joins TRBV6-5 to TRBJ1-4; 8 bases are a match to TRBD1. From germline, CDR1 is MNHEY and CDR2 SVGAGI. CDR3 length: 15 amino acids. Trimming removed 6 bases from V and 7 bases from J; junction bases left unmatched: 10. CDR3 nucleotides: TGTGCCAGCAGCTTCCAGGGGGCGGGGAGTGAAAAACTGTTTTTT. It translates to CASSFQGAGSEKLFF.

The CDR3: CASSVEGVSSYNEQFF. In DNA form, the CDR3 reads TGTGCCAGCAGCGTAGAGGGGGTGAGCTCCTACAATGAGCAGTTCTTC. The chain links TRBV9 to TRBJ2-1, with D maybe TRBD1 (6 bases). Germline-derived CDR1 and CDR2 are SGDLS and YYNGEE. The CDR3 extends over 16 amino acids. V gave up 0 bases and J gave up 0 bases, with 10 bases separating them.

V and J are TRBV7-3 and TRBJ2-1; a possible D gene is TRBD2 (7 bases). Germline CDR1 reads SGHTA; CDR2 reads FQGTGA. Trimming removed 4 bases from V and 3 bases from J, with 13 bases in between. The CDR3 consists of 15 residues. The CDR3: CASSSTGGGYNEQFF. DNA for the CDR3: TGTGCCAGCAGCTCGACAGGCGGGGGCTACAATGAGCAGTTCTTC. Full variable domain (remainder filled in from reference TRBV7-3 and TRBJ2-1): GAGVSQTPSNKVTEKGKYVELRCDPISGHTALYWYRQSLGQGPEFLIYFQGTGAADDSGLPNDRFFAVRPEGSVSTLKIQRTERGDSAVYLCASSSTGGGYNEQFFGPGTRLTVL.

This chain joins TRBV2 and TRBJ2-7; 9 bases are shared with TRBD1. The CDR3 spans 19 residues. V gave up 8 bases and J gave up 0 bases; unmatched junction bases: 20. Germline V lookup: CDR1 SNHLY, CDR2 FYNNEI. The CDR3 DNA is TGTGCCAGCGCACGGGGGCCCGGGGGACAGGGATTTACCTCCTACGAGCAGTACTTC. Its protein is CASARGPGGQGFTSYEQYF.

V and J are TRBV5-1 and TRBJ2-1; 9 bases are a match to TRBD2. The V segment lost 2 bases and the J segment 9 bases; nucleotides outside the gene matches: 9. Germline CDR1 is SGHRS and CDR2 is YFSETQ. The CDR3 has 15 amino acids. CDR3 amino acids: CASSFRASGVGEQFF. Written as DNA, the CDR3 is TGCGCCAGCAGCTTTAGGGCTAGCGGGGTGGGTGAGCAGTTCTTC.

The chain employs TRBV2 and TRBJ1-5, with D perhaps matching TRBD1 (6 bases). The germline CDR1 and CDR2 sequences are SNHLY and FYNNEI. The CDR3 is 15 residues long. The ends were cut back, 0 bases at V and 3 bases at J, with 9 bases in the middle. CDR3: CASSEARGYNQPQHF. CDR3 coding DNA: TGTGCCAGCAGTGAAGCCAGGGGCTACAATCAGCCCCAGCATTTT.

This clone was counted a few times. The chain is built from TRBV29-1 and TRBJ1-1; D unresolved. Germline CDR1 reads SQVTM; CDR2 reads ANQGSEA. This CDR3 spans 12 amino acids. Between the trimmed V and J ends, which lost 4 bases and 6 bases, there was a span of 12 bases. CDR3 protein: CSVGRGEPEAFF. CDR3 bases: TGCAGCGTTGGGCGCGGCGAACCTGAAGCTTTCTTT.

The chain uses TRBV6-5 and TRBJ1-5; D gene unclear. The V end lost 0 bases, the J end lost 6 bases, and 9 bases lay between the germline ends. The V gene's germline CDR1 is MNHEY and CDR2 SVGAGI. This CDR3 comprises 14 residues. Here the CDR3 DNA reads TGTGCCAGCAGTTACTCGGGCAACTCTCAGCCCCAGCATTTT. This gives the protein CASSYSGNSQPQHF.

The rearrangement uses TRBV7-9 and TRBJ2-7, with 12 bases that match TRBD1. After removal of 5 bases from V and 10 bases from J, the junction contained 6 bases not matched to a gene. Looked up from germline, CDR1 is SEHNR and CDR2 is FQNEAQ (reference sequence). The CDR3 runs to 13 residues. CDR3 nucleotides: TGTGCCAGCAGCGCCGGGACAGGGGGCGCCCAGTACTTC. Amino acids: CASSAGTGGAQYF.

J is TRBJ1-6 and V is TRBV6-2 or TRBV6-3; D uncertain. Trimming left V 2 bases short and J 7 bases short, with 6 bases between. Germline V gene data show CDR1 as MNHEY and CDR2 as SVGEGT. This CDR3 has 13 residues. CDR3 sequence reads: CASSYQANSPLHF. Written as DNA, the CDR3 is TGTGCCAGCAGTTACCAGGCCAATTCACCCCTCCACTTT.

The rearrangement uses TRBV5-5 and TRBJ1-1; 8 bases line up with TRBD1. The germline V gene has CDR1 SGHKS and CDR2 YYEKEE (reference sequence). This CDR3 is built from 14 residues. With V trimmed by 4 bases and J by 0 bases, 2 bases remained unmatched. The CDR3, as DNA: TGTGCCAGCAGCCGGACAGGGTTGAACACTGAAGCTTTCTTT. Translation: CASSRTGLNTEAFF.

V and J are TRBV5-4 and TRBJ2-1; 7 positions match TRBD2. This CDR3 is 15 amino acids long. V shed 0 bases and J 2 bases; nucleotides not matched to a gene: 2. Germline CDR1 reads SGHNT; CDR2 reads YYREEE (reference sequence). The CDR3 sequence is CASSLVAGAYNEQFF. CDR3 DNA sequence: TGTGCCAGCAGCTTGGTCGCGGGGGCCTACAATGAGCAGTTCTTC.

This rearrangement joins TRBV6-2 or TRBV6-3 to TRBJ2-3, with no clear D. This CDR3 region has 16 residues. CDR1 is MNHEY and CDR2 is SVGEGT in the germline V gene. Trimming removed 2 bases from V and 1 base from J, with 13 bases in between. The DNA for the CDR3 is TGTGCCAGCAGTTACGGTCGGTTCTTCGGCACAGATACGCAGTATTTT. Its protein is CASSYGRFFGTDTQYF.

In its sample, this clone was seen a few times. CDR3 region: CASNPGAVNTEAFF. In DNA, the CDR3 is TGTGCCAGCAATCCAGGGGCGGTCAACACTGAAGCTTTCTTT. The chain couples TRBV9 to TRBJ1-1; D possibly corresponds to TRBD1 (6 bases). Germline assignment: CDR1 SGDLS and CDR2 YYNGEE. The CDR3 has 14 amino acids. V was cut by 6 bases and J by 2 bases, with 14 bases left in between.

The J gene is TRBJ1-4, the V gene TRBV7-9; a weak D match, TRBD1 (5 bases). Germline V lookup: CDR1 SEHNR, CDR2 FQNEAQ (reference sequence). This CDR3 comprises 14 residues. Trimming stripped 6 bases from V and 8 bases from J, with 16 bases between. In DNA form, the CDR3 reads TGTGCCAGCAGGCAAACAAGCCAGGGCGAAAAACTGTTTTTT. Amino acid sequence: CASRQTSQGEKLFF.

The J gene is TRBJ1-2, the V gene TRBV18; TRBD1 matches 7 bases. V lost 4 bases, J lost 2 bases, and 10 bases stayed unmatched. Germline assignment: CDR1 KGHSH and CDR2 LQKENI. The CDR3 loop spans 16 amino acids. The CDR3 reads CASSLTRDRLNYGYTF. The CDR3 nucleotides are TGTGCCAGCTCACTAACTCGGGACAGACTAAACTATGGCTACACCTTC.

This rearrangement joins TRBV5-1 to TRBJ2-1, with a possible D match to TRBD1 (5 bases). Germline CDR1 and CDR2: SGHRS and YFSETQ. Trimming pared 3 bases from V and 8 bases from J, leaving 15 bases between. The CDR3 totals 14 residues. CDR3 amino acids: CASSSPSGKYEQFF. DNA of the CDR3: TGCGCCAGCAGCTCACCCTCAGGGAAGTATGAGCAGTTCTTC.

This chain connects TRBV19 to TRBJ1-5, with D tentatively TRBD1 (5 bases). Germline V gene data show CDR1 as LNHDA and CDR2 as SQIVND (reference sequence). V was clipped by 1 base and J by 0 bases, with 10 bases between them. CDR3 length: 16 amino acids. The DNA of the CDR3 is TGTGCCAGTAGTATAGTGGGGGGTAATAGCAATCAGCCCCAGCATTTT. Amino acid sequence: CASSIVGGNSNQPQHF.